These 8 T cell receptor beta chains were all obtained from the same sample, sequenced in a study of neurological immune-mediated disorders. TCRdb independently ran MiXCR on the 5' RACE reads; one entry per CDR3 protein. The table shows 45,000 to 60,000 distinct CDR3 sequences, with less than 4.5% occurring only once. Sequences were obtained from PBMCs. The receptors derive from a man in his thirties or forties with multiple sclerosis.

This clonotype was picked up many times. The V call is TRBV28, the J call TRBJ1-5; D remains ambiguous. Looked up from germline, CDR1 is MDHEN and CDR2 is SYDVKM. The CDR3 totals 18 residues. V was trimmed by 6 bases and J by 6 bases, leaving 27 bases between them. The CDR3: CASSRGGFAFIGGQPQHF. The CDR3 DNA sequence: TGTGCCAGCAGCCGAGGTGGGTTTGCTTTTATTGGAGGTCAGCCCCAGCATTTT. Variable domain in full (rest from reference TRBV28 and TRBJ1-5): DVKVTQSSRYLVKRTGEKVFLECVQDMDHENMFWYRQDPGLGLRLIYFSYDVKMKEKGDIPEGYSVSREKKERFSLILESASTNQTSMYLCASSRGGFAFIGGQPQHFGDGTRLSIL.

Ten or more counts support this clonotype. The V call is TRBV3-1, the J call TRBJ2-6, with D uncertain. CDR3 size: 14 residues. V was pared by 5 bases and J by 1 base, with 6 bases between. From germline, CDR1 is LGHDT and CDR2 YNNKEL (reference sequence). CDR3 nucleotide sequence: TGTGCCAGCAGCACAGCATCTGGGGCCAACGTCCTGACTTTC. This translates into CASSTASGANVLTF.

This clonotype was observed at least ten times. The rearrangement joins TRBV5-1 to TRBJ1-1, with TRBD1 identical over 11 bases. The CDR3 is made up of 16 amino acids. Germline V gene lookup returns CDR1 SGHRS and CDR2 YFSETQ. V lost 0 bases to trimming and J lost 5 bases; unmatched junction nucleotides: 6. CDR3 DNA: TGCGCCAGCAGCTTGGCTGGACAGGGGGCGCTTACTGAAGCTTTCTTT. Translated, it gives CASSLAGQGALTEAFF.

This clonotype occurred many times. CDR3 DNA sequence: TGCGCCAGCAGTAAAGATAGCAATCAGCCCCAGCATTTT. Translating gives CASSKDSNQPQHF. The J gene is TRBJ1-5, the V gene TRBV5-1; no firm D call. Germline V gene sequence: CDR1 SGHRS, CDR2 YFSETQ. Trimming took off 5 bases at V and 0 bases at J, with 6 bases between the two ends. CDR3 length: 13 residues.

In this sample, this clonotype turned up many times. The CDR3, as DNA: TGCGCCAGCAGCCGTCGGGGGGAGCAGTACTTC. The encoded protein is CASSRRGEQYF. The V gene is TRBV5-1, the J gene TRBJ2-7; maybe TRBD2 (6 bases). Deletions cut 4 bases from V and 7 bases from J, with 9 bases between. This CDR3 is built from 11 residues. Germline V gene data show CDR1 as SGHRS and CDR2 as YFSETQ.

This rearrangement joins TRBV5-1 to TRBJ2-5; D not certain. V was pared by 1 base and J by 1 base, with 11 bases between. Germline CDR1 reads SGHRS; CDR2 reads YFSETQ. The CDR3 sequence is 15 residues long. The CDR3 DNA reads TGCGCCAGCAGCTTGCAGATCAGTGGCCAAGAGACCCAGTACTTC. This sequence encodes CASSLQISGQETQYF.

This clonotype was found many times. The rearrangement links TRBV20-1 to TRBJ1-2; D remains ambiguous. The germline V and J ends were trimmed by 2 bases and 1 base, with 8 bases remaining between them. The CDR3 totals 13 residues. Per germline, CDR1 DFQATT and CDR2 SNEGSKA (reference sequence). CDR3 bases: TGCAGTGCTAGACTACAGATTAACTATGGCTACACCTTC. Translation: CSARLQINYGYTF.

The table lists this clonotype with a few counts. The chain is built from TRBV12-3 or TRBV12-4 and TRBJ2-5; D is tentatively TRBD1 or TRBD2 (5 bases each). The CDR3 has 15 residues. The ends were cut back, 9 bases at V and 3 bases at J, with 20 bases in the middle. The CDR3 reads CASGERDGQEETQYF. In DNA form, the CDR3 reads TGTGCCAGTGGAGAACGGGACGGACAAGAAGAGACCCAGTACTTC.